This T cell receptor (beta chain) was observed in a study of OX40 agonist ivuxolimab in advanced cancers. As for the study in general: The treatment was a fully human IgG2 OX40 agonist, ivuxolimab. Prior checkpoint blockade (anti-PD-1, anti-PD-L1 or anti-CTLA-4) was permitted; less than 45% had it.

Blood draws occurred at baseline, cycle 4 day 1, and cycle 7 day 1. Repertoires were generated with immunoSEQ multiplex PCR, while TCRdb's copy carries only in-frame clones and drops some. Among tens of thousands of clones listed, about 86% were seen once. A remark on this clone: The sample holds other DNA sequences that translate to the same CDR3.

The receptor's source is an adult with an advanced solid tumor such as melanoma, head and neck, liver or kidney cancer. The specimen comprised CD4+ or CD8+ T cells sorted from blood, sampled in a trial of the OX40 agonist ivuxolimab.

Here the CDR3 DNA reads TGTGCCAGCAGTGTAGGAGGAGATCAGCCCCAGCATTTT. Translation gives CASSVGGDQPQHF. This chain uses TRBV2 with TRBJ1-5; no reliable D call. The CDR3 totals 13 residues. CDR1 is SNHLY and CDR2 is FYNNEI in the germline V gene. V was pared by 4 bases and J by 5 bases, with 9 bases between.